Sequencing of this T cell receptor (beta chain) was carried out in a study of T cells after yellow fever vaccination. The length of the CDR3 is 15 residues. CDR1 LGHNA and CDR2 YSLEER come from the germline V gene. The J segment lost 3 bases and the V segment lost 4 bases, leaving 8 bases of the junction unmatched. Template switching with 5'RACE generated the TCR cDNA and added a universal primer site and UMIs. TCRdb passed the 5' RACE reads through MiXCR, listing each CDR3 protein once. The sample lists 620,000 or so distinct CDR3 sequences, less than 20% occurring once. General study results and limits: Faster peaking, at day 5 versus 15, marked a secondary response that was weaker. In FACS-sorted repertoires, abundant clonotypes from the bulk population could appear as contaminants.

This clonotype was observed many times. What it binds is unknown. The V call is TRBV4-3, the J call TRBJ1-2, with 7 bases lining up with TRBD1. The material was PBMCs, obtained about 5 days after the first yellow fever vaccination. This receptor was identified in a man between 18 and 29 years old who received the YFV17D yellow fever vaccine. Written as DNA, the CDR3 is TGCGCCAGCAGCCCGCGGGACAGAGGTGACTATGGCTACACCTTC. Its protein is CASSPRDRGDYGYTF.